These T cell receptor beta chains were read from a single sample in a study of neurological immune-mediated disorders. TCRdb passed the 5' RACE reads through MiXCR, listing each CDR3 protein once. The table shows tens of thousands of distinct CDR3 sequences, with about 3.3% occurring only once. The sample was PBMCs. All receptors come from an older woman with multiple sclerosis. CDR3s leave out the opening cysteine and the closing phenylalanine or tryptophan.

V gene: TRBV10-3; J gene: TRBJ1-4; CDR3 protein: AISADRGEKLF
V gene: TRBV12-3/TRBV12-4; J gene: TRBJ2-7; CDR3 protein: ASSLEGARYEQY
V gene: TRBV7-8; J gene: TRBJ2-7; CDR3 protein: ASSQVGRGRMSYEQY
V gene: TRBV20-1; J gene: TRBJ2-7; CDR3 protein: SPGASYEQY
V gene: TRBV7-2; J gene: TRBJ2-2; CDR3 protein: ASSFALGELF
V gene: TRBV20-1; J gene: TRBJ1-1; CDR3 protein: SAQPGTGVNTEAF
V gene: TRBV6-6; J gene: TRBJ2-2; CDR3 protein: ASSYLENTGELF
V gene: TRBV15; J gene: TRBJ1-1; CDR3 protein: ATSRGGGTMNTEAF
V gene: TRBV21-1; J gene: TRBJ1-5; CDR3 protein: ASRDRVQPQH
V gene: TRBV6-5; J gene: TRBJ2-2; CDR3 protein: AIGLAGGKTGELF
V gene: TRBV6-1; J gene: TRBJ1-1; CDR3 protein: ASSEAGKGATEAF
V gene: TRBV20-1; J gene: TRBJ1-4; CDR3 protein: SAPGDVSNEKLF
V gene: TRBV20-1; J gene: TRBJ2-2; CDR3 protein: SARASLASAGELF
V gene: TRBV29-1; J gene: TRBJ2-2; CDR3 protein: SAGQGEYTGELF
V gene: TRBV5-5; J gene: TRBJ2-2; CDR3 protein: ASSPGTGSSGELF
V gene: TRBV5-1; J gene: TRBJ1-2; CDR3 protein: ASSSTPGSSKIV
V gene: TRBV20-1; J gene: TRBJ2-7; CDR3 protein: SARDQGKGAYEQY
V gene: TRBV29-1; J gene: TRBJ1-5; CDR3 protein: SAGGSNQPQH
V gene: TRBV20-1; J gene: TRBJ2-6; CDR3 protein: SARQSSGANVLT
V gene: TRBV5-6; J gene: TRBJ1-1; CDR3 protein: ASSTGHPNTEAF
V gene: TRBV24-1; J gene: TRBJ2-1; CDR3 protein: ATSDWKVSYNEQF
V gene: TRBV9; J gene: TRBJ2-2; CDR3 protein: ASSFEGARTGELF
V gene: TRBV7-6; J gene: TRBJ2-1; CDR3 protein: ASSWQTYNEQF
V gene: TRBV28; J gene: TRBJ2-2; CDR3 protein: ASSLTGRFTGELF
V gene: TRBV20-1; J gene: TRBJ2-7; CDR3 protein: SARMQGRTYEQY
V gene: TRBV5-1; J gene: TRBJ1-1; CDR3 protein: ASSILTGQNTEAF
V gene: TRBV5-1; J gene: TRBJ2-4; CDR3 protein: ASSLDGRTTKNIQY
V gene: TRBV5-1; J gene: TRBJ2-5; CDR3 protein: ASSTGDRGRGRTETQY
V gene: TRBV3-1; J gene: TRBJ2-3; CDR3 protein: ASSHAGPGTDTQY
V gene: TRBV27; J gene: TRBJ2-7; CDR3 protein: ASSLGGSYEQY
V gene: TRBV6-6; J gene: TRBJ2-5; CDR3 protein: ASSFPQGGSQETQY
V gene: TRBV5-1; J gene: TRBJ1-1; CDR3 protein: ASSLGNRVNTEAF
V gene: TRBV20-1; J gene: TRBJ2-3; CDR3 protein: SATPGLTDTQY
V gene: TRBV7-9; J gene: TRBJ1-1; CDR3 protein: ASSLVASLNTEAF
V gene: TRBV5-1; J gene: TRBJ2-6; CDR3 protein: ATGGNTGANVLT
V gene: TRBV20-1; J gene: TRBJ1-2; CDR3 protein: SARDSGRNYGYT
V gene: TRBV12-3/TRBV12-4; J gene: TRBJ2-2; CDR3 protein: ASHPSGGADGELF
V gene: TRBV5-1; J gene: TRBJ2-7; CDR3 protein: ASSGGVGGQGSEQY
V gene: TRBV7-9; J gene: TRBJ2-3; CDR3 protein: ASSLTRASPDTQY
V gene: TRBV12-3/TRBV12-4; J gene: TRBJ2-2; CDR3 protein: ASSAGLAPGELF
V gene: TRBV29-1; J gene: TRBJ2-5; CDR3 protein: SVDGAGETQY
V gene: TRBV28; J gene: TRBJ2-7; CDR3 protein: ASSQTGGANYEQY
V gene: TRBV9; J gene: TRBJ1-2; CDR3 protein: ASSAYGRYIDYT
V gene: TRBV5-1; J gene: TRBJ1-2; CDR3 protein: ASSRDSGGYGYT
V gene: TRBV5-1; J gene: TRBJ2-3; CDR3 protein: ASSFRQTQGTDTQY
V gene: TRBV20-1; J gene: TRBJ1-4; CDR3 protein: SASRQGTANEKLF
V gene: TRBV5-1; J gene: TRBJ1-1; CDR3 protein: ASSSEQVFGNTEAF
V gene: TRBV5-1; J gene: TRBJ1-2; CDR3 protein: ASSLDGGHANYGYT
V gene: TRBV5-1; J gene: TRBJ2-7; CDR3 protein: ASSRPGGAYEQY
V gene: TRBV2; J gene: TRBJ1-2; CDR3 protein: ARGGEMIANYGYT
V gene: TRBV20-1; J gene: TRBJ2-1; CDR3 protein: SARRNTGYNEQF
V gene: TRBV5-1; J gene: TRBJ2-5; CDR3 protein: ASSGSGGSQETQY
V gene: TRBV27; J gene: TRBJ1-2; CDR3 protein: ASRYKQEANYGYT